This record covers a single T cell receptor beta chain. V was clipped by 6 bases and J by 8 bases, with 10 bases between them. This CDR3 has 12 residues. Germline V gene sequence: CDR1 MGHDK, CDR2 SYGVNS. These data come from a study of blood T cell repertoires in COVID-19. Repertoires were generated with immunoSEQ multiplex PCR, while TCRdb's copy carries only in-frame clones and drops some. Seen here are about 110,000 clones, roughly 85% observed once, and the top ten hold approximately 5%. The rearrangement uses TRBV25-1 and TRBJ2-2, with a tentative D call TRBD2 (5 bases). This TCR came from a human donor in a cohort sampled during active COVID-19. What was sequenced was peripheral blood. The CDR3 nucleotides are TGTGCCAGCAGGGAAGCGGCGGGGGAGCTGTTTTTT. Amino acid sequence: CASREAAGELFF. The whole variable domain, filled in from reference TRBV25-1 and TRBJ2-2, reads EADIYQTPRYLVIGTGKKITLECSQTMGHDKMYWYQQDPGMELHLIHYSYGVNSTEKGDLSSESTVSRIRTEHFPLTLESARPSHTSQYLCASREAAGELFFGEGSRLTVL.